The 3 T cell receptor beta chains below come from one sample, sequenced in a study of PD-L1 blockade in urothelial cancer. Data came from immunoSEQ multiplex PCR; TCRdb stores just in-frame clones and leaves some out. The table shows around 30,000 clones, with over 80% occurring only once. The starting material was PBMCs, obtained around atezolizumab (anti-PD-L1) treatment. These receptors all stem from a man in his forties or fifties with urothelial cancer.

The chain is built from TRBV9 and TRBJ1-4, with TRBD1 matching over 10 bases. The CDR3 totals 16 residues. Germline CDR1 SGDLS, CDR2 YYNGEE. The ends lost 2 bases at V and 10 bases at J; junction bases unmatched: 11. The CDR3 region has the DNA TGTGCCAGCAGCGTCGGGGTTGGACAGGGGGGCGTAAAACTGTTTTTT. It encodes CASSVGVGQGGVKLFF.

This chain joins TRBV7-9 and TRBJ2-1, with D unclear. This CDR3 has 14 amino acids. Trimming removed 0 bases from V and 3 bases from J, with 6 bases in between. The germline CDR1 and CDR2 sequences are SEHNR and FQNEAQ (reference sequence). The CDR3 protein is CASSLAPDYNEQFF. CDR3 nucleotides: TGTGCCAGCAGCTTAGCCCCAGACTACAATGAGCAGTTCTTC.

Sample share makes this clone medium-sized. This chain uses TRBV12-5 with TRBJ1-1; possibly TRBD1 for D (5 bases). Germline assignment: CDR1 LGHNT and CDR2 FRNRAP. The CDR3 runs 16 residues. Trimming removed 0 bases from V and 1 base from J, with 12 bases in between. As DNA, the CDR3 is TGTGCTAGTGGTTTGGTCTTTGGGGGGGAGAACACTGAAGCTTTCTTT. Translated, it gives CASGLVFGGENTEAFF.